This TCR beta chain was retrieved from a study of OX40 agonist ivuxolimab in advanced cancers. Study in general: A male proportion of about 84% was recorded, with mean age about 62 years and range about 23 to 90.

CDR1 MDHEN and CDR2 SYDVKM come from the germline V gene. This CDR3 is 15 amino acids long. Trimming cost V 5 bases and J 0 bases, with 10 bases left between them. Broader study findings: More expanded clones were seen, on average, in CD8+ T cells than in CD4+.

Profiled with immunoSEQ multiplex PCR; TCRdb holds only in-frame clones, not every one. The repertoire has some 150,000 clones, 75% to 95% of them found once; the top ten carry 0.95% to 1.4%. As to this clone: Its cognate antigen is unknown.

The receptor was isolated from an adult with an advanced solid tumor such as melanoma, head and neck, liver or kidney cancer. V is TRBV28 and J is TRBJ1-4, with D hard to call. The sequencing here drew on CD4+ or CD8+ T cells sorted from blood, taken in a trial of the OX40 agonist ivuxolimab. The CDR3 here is CASSRPGATNEKLFF. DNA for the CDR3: TGTGCCAGCAGTCGTCCGGGTGCAACTAATGAAAAACTGTTTTTT.